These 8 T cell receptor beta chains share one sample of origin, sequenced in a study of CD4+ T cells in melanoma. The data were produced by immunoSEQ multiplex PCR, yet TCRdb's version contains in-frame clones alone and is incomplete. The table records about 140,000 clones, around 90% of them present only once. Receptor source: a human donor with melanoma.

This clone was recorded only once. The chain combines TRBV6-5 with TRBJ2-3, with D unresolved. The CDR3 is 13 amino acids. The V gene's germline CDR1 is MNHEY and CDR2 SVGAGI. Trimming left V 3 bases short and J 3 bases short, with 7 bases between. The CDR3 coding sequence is TGTGCCAGCAGTTATCGGGTAACAGATACGCAGTATTTT. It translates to CASSYRVTDTQYF.

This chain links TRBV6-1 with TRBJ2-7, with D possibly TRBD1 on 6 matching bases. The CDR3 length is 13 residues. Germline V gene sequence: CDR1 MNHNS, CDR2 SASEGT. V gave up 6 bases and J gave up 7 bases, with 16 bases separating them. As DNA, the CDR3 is TGTGCCAGCAGACAACAGGGAATCAGAGAGCAGTACTTC. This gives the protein CASRQQGIREQYF.

CDR3 protein: CAGRKNTANYGYTF. CDR3 DNA: TGTGCCGGAAGAAAGAACACGGCCAACTATGGCTACACCTTC. The V gene is TRBV5-4, the J gene TRBJ1-2; no definite D call. V shed 10 bases and J shed 2 bases, with 18 bases lying between them. The germline CDR1 and CDR2 sequences are SGHNT and YYREEE (reference sequence). The CDR3 extends over 14 amino acids.

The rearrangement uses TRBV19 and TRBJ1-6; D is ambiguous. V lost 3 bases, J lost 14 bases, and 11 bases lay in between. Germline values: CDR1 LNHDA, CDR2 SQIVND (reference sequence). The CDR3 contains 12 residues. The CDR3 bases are TGTGCCAGTAGTATGTACCCTGGGGCCCTCCACTTT. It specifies CASSMYPGALHF.

The CDR3 protein is CASSEPNQPQHF. In nucleotides, the CDR3 is TGTGCCAGCAGTGAACCGAATCAGCCCCAGCATTTT. This chain links TRBV2 with TRBJ1-5; D gene unclear. Germline CDR1 reads SNHLY; CDR2 reads FYNNEI. This CDR3 spans 12 amino acids. Trimming removed 2 bases at V and 4 bases at J, with 3 bases between.

In DNA form, the CDR3 reads TGCGCCAGCAGCTTGATCAGCTCTGGGGCCAACGTCCTGACTTTC. This gives the protein CASSLISSGANVLTF. The V call is TRBV5-1, the J call TRBJ2-6; D call uncertain. Per the germline V gene, CDR1 is SGHRS and CDR2 is YFSETQ. The V gene lost 1 base and the J gene lost 0 bases, with 5 bases spanning the gap. The CDR3 has 15 residues.

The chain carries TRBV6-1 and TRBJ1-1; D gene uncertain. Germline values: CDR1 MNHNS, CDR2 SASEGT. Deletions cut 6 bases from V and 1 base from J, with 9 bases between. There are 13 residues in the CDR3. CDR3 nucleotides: TGTGCCAGCAGGGAGGACGGGAACACTGAAGCTTTCTTT. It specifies CASREDGNTEAFF.

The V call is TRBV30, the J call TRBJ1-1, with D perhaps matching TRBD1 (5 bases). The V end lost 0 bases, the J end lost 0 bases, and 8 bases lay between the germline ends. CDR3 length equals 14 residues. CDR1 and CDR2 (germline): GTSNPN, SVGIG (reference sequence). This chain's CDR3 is CAWSVLGVNTEAFF. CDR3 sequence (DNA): TGTGCCTGGAGTGTACTAGGGGTGAACACTGAAGCTTTCTTT.